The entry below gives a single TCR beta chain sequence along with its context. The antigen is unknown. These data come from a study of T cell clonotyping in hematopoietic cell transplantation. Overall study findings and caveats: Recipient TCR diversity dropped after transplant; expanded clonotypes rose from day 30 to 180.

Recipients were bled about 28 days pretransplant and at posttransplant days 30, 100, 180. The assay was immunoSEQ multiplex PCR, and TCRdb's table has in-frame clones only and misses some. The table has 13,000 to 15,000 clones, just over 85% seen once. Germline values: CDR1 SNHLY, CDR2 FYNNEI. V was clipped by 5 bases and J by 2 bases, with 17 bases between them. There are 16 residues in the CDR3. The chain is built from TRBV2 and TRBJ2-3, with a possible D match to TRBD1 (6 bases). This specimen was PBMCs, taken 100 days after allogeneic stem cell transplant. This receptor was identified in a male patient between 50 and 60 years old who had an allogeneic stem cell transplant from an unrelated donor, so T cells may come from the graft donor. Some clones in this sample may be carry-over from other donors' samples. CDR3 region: CASSPGQTPLTDTQYF. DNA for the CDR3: TGTGCCAGCAGTCCCGGACAGACCCCACTCACAGATACGCAGTATTTT.